This paragraph covers one T cell receptor (beta chain) sequence. The CDR3 runs 17 residues. In germline, CDR1 is WSHSY, CDR2 SAAADI. The V and J ends lost 8 bases and 7 bases, in that order; junction bases with no gene match: 14. The data are from a study of blood T cell repertoires in COVID-19. Study summary: Samples came from the United States, Italy and Spain, spanning acute and convalescent COVID-19. T cells, B-cell-depleted T cells, or PBMCs supplied cDNA or gDNA.

Source study methods: The assay estimated nucleated cells by amplifying reference gene primers. TCRdb keeps only in-frame clones here, not all; method: immunoSEQ multiplex PCR. That table gives V, J and clone size, and the DNA gave D and trimming. The repertoire holds 110,000 or so clones, with around 84% as singletons. The source is a woman aged 40 to 55 with acute or convalescent COVID-19. Sequences were obtained from peripheral blood. This sequence joins TRBV10-2 and TRBJ2-2, with 12 positions matching TRBD2. CDR3 in amino acids: CASAKLAGGFGGGELFF. Written as DNA, the CDR3 is TGCGCCAGCGCCAAACTAGCGGGGGGCTTCGGTGGCGGGGAGCTGTTTTTT.